One and the same sample provided the 29 T cell receptor beta chains below, sequenced in a study of blood T cell repertoires in COVID-19. TCRdb's table, derived via immunoSEQ multiplex PCR, lists solely in-frame clones and lacks some. Here the sample spans 25,000 to 35,000 clones, approximately 92% being singletons. The sequencing input was peripheral blood. The receptors stem from a man at least 80 years old with acute or convalescent COVID-19.

The CDR3 DNA reads TGTGCCAGCTCACCACCAGAGGGAGGCTACAATGAGCAGTTCTTC. Translated, it gives CASSPPEGGYNEQFF. V is TRBV18 and J is TRBJ2-1, with a tentative D call TRBD2 (6 bases). V lost 0 bases, J lost 3 bases, and 9 bases lay in between. The CDR3 sequence is 15 residues long. Per germline, CDR1 KGHSH and CDR2 LQKENI.

This chain connects TRBV7-2 to TRBJ2-2, with a weak D call TRBD1 (5 bases). CDR1 SGHTA and CDR2 FQGNSA come from the germline V gene. The CDR3 sequence is 14 residues long. Trimming cost V 6 bases and J 1 base, with 9 bases left between them. Here the CDR3 DNA reads TGTGCCAGCAGGGCTGACAGGAACACCGGGGAGCTGTTTTTT. Translation gives CASRADRNTGELFF.

This clone was picked up one time. V usage is TRBV19 and J usage is TRBJ2-4; TRBD1 agrees at 11 bases. CDR3 size: 16 residues. Trimming took 4 bases from V and 8 from J; bases not matched to a gene: 10. Germline CDR1 reads LNHDA; CDR2 reads SQIVND (reference sequence). CDR3 in amino acids: CASSTILGQGADIQYF. CDR3 nucleotides: TGTGCCAGTAGTACCATCTTAGGACAGGGGGCTGACATTCAGTACTTC.

The V and J genes are TRBV19 and TRBJ1-1, with TRBD1 matching 7 bases. The CDR3 sequence is 15 residues long. Per germline, CDR1 LNHDA and CDR2 SQIVND (reference sequence). The V gene end was trimmed by 8 bases and the J gene end by 4 bases; junction bases not matched to a gene: 13. The CDR3: CASSKPYRGSTEAFF. The CDR3 coding sequence is TGTGCCAGTTCCAAACCTTACAGGGGAAGCACTGAAGCTTTCTTT.

The chain recombines TRBV3-1 (or the pseudogene TRBV3-2) with TRBJ2-3, with a tentative D call TRBD1 (5 bases). Trimming took off 3 bases at V and 9 bases at J, with 13 bases between the two ends. The CDR3 is made up of 13 amino acids. Germline V gives CDR1 LGHDT, CDR2 YNNKEL (reference sequence). As DNA, the CDR3 is TGTGCCAGCAGCCACCGGGCCCCAGGGACGCAGTATTTT. Amino acids: CASSHRAPGTQYF.

The chain recombines TRBV29-1 with TRBJ2-1; D is ambiguous. V dropped 6 bases and J dropped 0 bases, with 6 bases sitting between them. Germline lookup yields CDR1 SQVTM and CDR2 ANQGSEA. The CDR3 is 12 residues long. The CDR3 sequence is CSVARSYNEQFF. CDR3 in DNA: TGCAGCGTGGCCCGCTCCTACAATGAGCAGTTCTTC.

V gene TRBV4-1 combines with J gene TRBJ2-2; possible D gene TRBD2, 7 bases. The V end lost 0 bases, the J end lost 3 bases, and 8 bases lay between the germline ends. The germline V gene encodes CDR1 MGHRA and CDR2 YSYEKL. CDR3 length: 15 residues. The CDR3 sequence is CASSQEGGDTGELFF. DNA for the CDR3: TGCGCCAGCAGCCAAGAAGGGGGGGACACCGGGGAGCTGTTTTTT.

Only a few counts were recorded for this clone. CDR3 sequence reads: CASSRGSVGQYF. The CDR3 DNA sequence: TGTGCCAGCAGCCGCGGGTCGGTGGGGCAGTACTTC. V gene TRBV7-9 combines with J gene TRBJ2-7, with TRBD2 as a possible D gene (5 bases). The CDR3 length is 12 residues. V was trimmed by 5 bases and J by 9 bases, leaving 14 bases between them. Germline-derived CDR1 and CDR2 are SEHNR and FQNEAQ (reference sequence).

The chain couples TRBV5-1 to TRBJ2-3; 7 bases align to TRBD1. CDR1 and CDR2 (germline): SGHRS, YFSETQ. The CDR3 is 13 residues long. Trimming took 5 bases from V and 7 from J; bases not matched to a gene: 7. The CDR3 region has the DNA TGCGCCAGCAGGTGGACAGGAGATTATACGCAGTATTTT. Its translation is CASRWTGDYTQYF.

This chain links TRBV7-9 with TRBJ2-1; TRBD2 might be the D (6 bases). Germline lookup yields CDR1 SEHNR and CDR2 FQNEAQ (reference sequence). The CDR3 runs to 14 residues. V lost 8 bases, J lost 0 bases, and 11 bases lay in between. This CDR3 is CASCREYSYNEQFF. DNA for the CDR3: TGTGCCAGCTGCCGGGAGTACTCCTACAATGAGCAGTTCTTC.

V usage is TRBV5-4 and J usage is TRBJ1-1; 8 nucleotides align to TRBD1. CDR1 SGHNT and CDR2 YYREEE come from the germline V gene (reference sequence). CDR3 length: 11 residues. J was trimmed by 10 bases and V by 6 bases; bases with no gene match: 5. The CDR3 nucleotides read TGTGCCAGCACCGGGACAGGCGGAGCTTTCTTT. Its translation is CASTGTGGAFF. Complete variable domain (other parts from reference TRBV5-4 and TRBJ1-1): ETGVTQSPTHLIKTRGQQVTLRCSSQSGHNTVSWYQQALGQGPQFIFQYYREEENGRGNFPPRFSGLQFPNYSSELNVNALELDDSALYLCASTGTGGAFFGQGTRLTVV.

The V call is TRBV10-1, the J call TRBJ2-2; 14 positions match TRBD2. This CDR3 spans 18 amino acids. J gave up 3 bases and V 4 bases, and 7 bases lay outside the gene matches. Germline CDR1 WNHNN, CDR2 SYGVQD (reference sequence). The CDR3 spells CASSGPGTSGSDTGELFF. CDR3 sequence (DNA): TGCGCCAGCAGTGGTCCCGGGACTAGCGGGAGTGACACCGGGGAGCTGTTTTTT.

V and J are TRBV10-3 and TRBJ2-7; 12 nucleotides match TRBD1. Trimming cost V 2 bases and J 4 bases; bases outside gene matches: 6. Germline lookup yields CDR1 ENHRY and CDR2 SYGVKD. CDR3 length: 16 residues. The CDR3 spells CAISEPGTGGGYEQYF. Here the CDR3 DNA reads TGTGCCATCAGTGAGCCCGGGACAGGGGGCGGGTACGAGCAGTACTTC.

The genes are TRBV11-3 and TRBJ1-1; D is undetermined. Trimming left V 2 bases short and J 6 bases short, with 10 bases between. This CDR3 comprises 13 residues. Germline CDR1 reads SGHNT; CDR2 reads YENEEA. This CDR3 reads CASSLNGGSEAFF. As DNA, the CDR3 is TGTGCCAGCAGCTTAAATGGAGGATCTGAAGCTTTCTTT.

The V call is TRBV6-1, the J call TRBJ1-5; 9 nucleotides match TRBD1. Germline V gene data show CDR1 as MNHNS and CDR2 as SASEGT. J lost 0 bases, V lost 4 bases, and 7 bases had no gene match. CDR3 length: 17 amino acids. CDR3 sequence (DNA): TGTGCCAGCAGTGTGGCCCGGACAGGGGATAGCAATCAGCCCCAGCATTTT. Translating gives CASSVARTGDSNQPQHF.

The DNA for the CDR3 is TGTGCCAGCAGGAGGGCGGGTCGGGGGATCCTGGAGGAGCAGTTCTTC. It encodes CASRRAGRGILEEQFF. The chain carries TRBV11-2 and TRBJ2-1; D perhaps matches TRBD2 (6 bases). CDR3 length: 16 amino acids. CDR1 and CDR2 from the germline V gene are SGHAT and FQNNGV. V was cut by 6 bases and J by 10 bases, with 25 bases left in between.

The chain couples TRBV24-1 to TRBJ1-5, with TRBD1 identical over 7 bases. This CDR3 is 13 amino acids long. CDR1 is KGHDR and CDR2 is SFDVKD in the germline V gene. The trim removed 4 bases at V and 4 bases at J, leaving 0 bases unmatched. This CDR3 is CATSDRGNQPQHF. CDR3 in DNA: TGTGCCACCAGTGACAGGGGGAATCAGCCCCAGCATTTT.

This clone has just one count. This chain uses TRBV19 with TRBJ2-3, with D perhaps TRBD1 (7 bases). Germline lookup yields CDR1 LNHDA and CDR2 SQIVND (reference sequence). V was pared by 7 bases and J by 7 bases, with 18 bases between. The CDR3 has 14 amino acids. CDR3: CASTPGGGLHTQYF. The CDR3 DNA follows: TGTGCCAGTACCCCAGGGGGAGGCTTGCATACGCAGTATTTT.

The chain combines TRBV5-1 with TRBJ2-5, with D hard to call. The length of the CDR3 is 11 residues. The V end lost 4 bases, the J end lost 3 bases, and 4 bases lay between the germline ends. CDR1 SGHRS and CDR2 YFSETQ come from the germline V gene. The CDR3 coding sequence is TGCGCCAGCAGCGCGGAAGAGACCCAGTACTTC. Translation gives CASSAEETQYF. Looking up the rest from reference TRBV5-1 and TRBJ2-5 gives the full variable domain: KAGVTQTPRYLIKTRGQQVTLSCSPISGHRSVSWYQQTPGQGLQFLFEYFSETQRNKGNFPGRFSGRQFSNSRSEMNVSTLELGDSALYLCASSAEETQYFGPGTRLLVL.

The chain couples TRBV29-1 to TRBJ1-2; TRBD1 matches 11 bases. Germline V gene lookup returns CDR1 SQVTM and CDR2 ANQGSEA. J gave up 6 bases and V 5 bases, and 5 bases lay outside the gene matches. The CDR3 is 13 residues long. CDR3 sequence reads: CSVSGQGADGYTF. The CDR3 DNA sequence: TGCAGCGTTTCCGGACAGGGGGCGGATGGCTACACCTTC.

This rearrangement joins TRBV5-4 to TRBJ2-7; 12 nucleotides agree with TRBD2. Germline trimming cut 4 bases from V and 3 bases from J; bases unmatched to any gene: 5. The CDR3 has 15 residues. In germline, CDR1 is SGHNT, CDR2 YYREEE (reference sequence). The CDR3 loop reads CASSLTSGSFYEQYF. The CDR3 DNA reads as TGTGCCAGCAGCCTGACTAGCGGGAGCTTCTACGAGCAGTACTTC.

This clone was seen just once. The chain links TRBV30 to TRBJ2-2; the match to TRBD2 covers 13 bases. CDR1 and CDR2 from the germline V gene are GTSNPN and SVGIG (reference sequence). The CDR3 runs to 16 residues. The V gene end was trimmed by 2 bases and the J gene end by 7 bases; junction bases not matched to a gene: 7. For the CDR3, the DNA is TGTGCCTGGAGTCAGGGACTAGCGGGAAAAGTCGGGGAGCTGTTTTTT. Translation: CAWSQGLAGKVGELFF.

The chain combines TRBV4-1 with TRBJ2-5, with a possible D match to TRBD2 (5 bases). The CDR3 is made up of 15 amino acids. CDR1 is MGHRA, CDR2 YSYEKL, per germline. Trimming took 7 bases from V and 5 from J, leaving 20 bases between them. The CDR3 loop reads CASTRAGLMGETQYF. CDR3 in DNA: TGCGCCAGCACCCGTGCAGGACTGATGGGGGAGACCCAGTACTTC.

This chain links TRBV19 with TRBJ1-5; TRBD1 aligns across 7 bases. The CDR3 loop spans 16 amino acids. With V trimmed by 4 bases and J by 7 bases, 13 bases remained unmatched. Germline lookup yields CDR1 LNHDA and CDR2 SQIVND (reference sequence). The CDR3 bases are TGTGCCAGTAGTACAGGCCTTCAGGGGGTCTGGCAGCCCCAGCATTTT. It translates to CASSTGLQGVWQPQHF.

This chain connects TRBV12-3 or TRBV12-4 to TRBJ2-4, with D possibly matching TRBD2 (7 bases). V shed 5 bases and J shed 8 bases, with 10 bases lying between them. This CDR3 is 12 amino acids long. DNA for the CDR3: TGTGCCAGCAGTGGGAGGGGGGACATTCAGTACTTC. Encoded protein: CASSGRGDIQYF.

The chain joins TRBV5-1 to TRBJ1-4; D gene ambiguous. This CDR3 contains 13 residues. With 6 bases removed from V and 6 bases from J, the gap between germline ends came to 12 bases. Germline V CDR1 and CDR2: SGHRS, YFSETQ. In DNA form, the CDR3 reads TGCGCCAGCACCAACGAACCGGATGAAAAACTGTTTTTT. It translates to CASTNEPDEKLFF. Full variable domain (remainder filled in from reference TRBV5-1 and TRBJ1-4): KAGVTQTPRYLIKTRGQQVTLSCSPISGHRSVSWYQQTPGQGLQFLFEYFSETQRNKGNFPGRFSGRQFSNSRSEMNVSTLELGDSALYLCASTNEPDEKLFFGSGTQLSVL.

The chain links TRBV7-9 to TRBJ2-5; 8 bases are a match to TRBD1. The junction had 5 bases not matched to a gene; V was cut back by 6 bases and J by 11 bases. Germline CDR1 SEHNR, CDR2 FQNEAQ (reference sequence). This CDR3 comprises 11 residues. The CDR3, as DNA: TGTGCCAGCAGTCGCGACAGGGGTCAGTACTTC. This codes for CASSRDRGQYF.

The chain joins TRBV6-5 to TRBJ2-5, with D hard to call. Trimming removed 0 bases at V and 2 bases at J, with 10 bases between. The CDR3 length is 15 residues. In germline, CDR1 is MNHEY, CDR2 SVGAGI. DNA of the CDR3: TGTGCCAGCAGTTACTCGTGGTCCAGTCAAGAGACCCAGTACTTC. As protein: CASSYSWSSQETQYF.

CDR3 DNA sequence: TGTGCCAGCAGTTCGAGAAGCCCCTACGAGCAGTACTTC. Protein: CASSSRSPYEQYF. The chain joins TRBV28 to TRBJ2-7, with D unresolved. Trimming cost V 4 bases and J 2 bases, with 9 bases left between them. Germline-derived CDR1 and CDR2 are MDHEN and SYDVKM. CDR3 length equals 13 residues.